The 7 T cell receptor beta chains below were found in one sample sequenced in a study of regulatory and conventional T cells in RAG deficiency. This table comes from immunoSEQ multiplex PCR, and its TCRdb copy is limited to in-frame clones, with some not included. This table has roughly 28,000 clones, over 90% appearing once. Blood CD4+ CD25-low CD127-high conventional T cells supplied the genomic DNA template. These records were also assigned to another study, of regulatory T cells. Per that paper: Amplification used 52 TRBV primers and 13 TRBJ primers.

The sequencing sample was made of CD25- CD4+ T cells sorted from blood. These receptor sequences come from a human donor in good health.

V and J are TRBV10-1 and TRBJ2-2; D gene uncertain. This CDR3 has 16 amino acids. V lost 3 bases and J lost 2, with 13 bases in between. CDR1 WNHNN and CDR2 SYGVQD come from the germline V gene (reference sequence). CDR3 sequence reads: CASSDVERLNTGELFF. The CDR3, as DNA: TGCGCCAGCAGTGATGTGGAGCGCCTAAACACCGGGGAGCTGTTTTTT.

The rearrangement joins TRBV2 to TRBJ1-5, with TRBD1 as a possible D gene (5 bases). The CDR3 has 13 amino acids. V dropped 4 bases and J dropped 3 bases, with 7 bases sitting between them. Germline loops: CDR1 SNHLY, CDR2 FYNNEI. CDR3 coding DNA: TGTGCCAGCAGTGGGGGCCCCAATCAGCCCCAGCATTTT. Its protein is CASSGGPNQPQHF.

This clone was seen more than once but under ten times. This sequence joins TRBV10-1 and TRBJ2-7; D remains ambiguous. Germline V gene data show CDR1 as WNHNN and CDR2 as SYGVQD (reference sequence). This CDR3 has 14 residues. V lost 5 bases to trimming and J lost 2 bases, with 13 bases between them. CDR3 protein: CASSTRHRPYEQYF. CDR3 sequence (DNA): TGCGCCAGCAGTACCCGACACCGACCCTACGAGCAGTACTTC.

The chain has TRBV7-2 and TRBJ1-5; no firm D call. Germline V gives CDR1 SGHTA, CDR2 FQGNSA. Trimming shortened V by 7 bases and J by 0 bases, and 13 bases separated the two germline ends. The CDR3 contains 15 residues. The CDR3 nucleotides are TGTGCCAGCATCCTAGACGGCAATAGCAATCAGCCCCAGCATTTT. Protein product: CASILDGNSNQPQHF.

The chain joins TRBV6-1 to TRBJ1-1; D perhaps matches TRBD1 (5 bases). This CDR3 contains 14 residues. Trimming took off 2 bases at V and 1 base at J, with 8 bases between the two ends. CDR1 and CDR2 from the germline V gene are MNHNS and SASEGT. In DNA form, the CDR3 reads TGTGCCAGCAGTGAAAATAGGGGGAACACTGAAGCTTTCTTT. This sequence encodes CASSENRGNTEAFF.

J is TRBJ1-6 and V is TRBV7-9; D possibly corresponds to TRBD1 (5 bases). Trimming cost V 2 bases and J 8 bases, with 10 bases left between them. CDR1 is SEHNR and CDR2 is FQNEAQ in the germline V gene (reference sequence). The CDR3 consists of 14 residues. CDR3 sequence: CASSLKDSDSPLHF. CDR3 bases: TGTGCCAGCAGCTTAAAAGACAGCGATTCACCCCTCCACTTT. The full variable domain, in which reference TRBV7-9 and TRBJ1-6 provide the parts outside the CDR3, is DTGVSQNPRHKITKRGQNVTFRCDPISEHNRLYWYRQTLGQGPEFLTYFQNEAQLEKSRLLSDRFSAERPKGSFSTLEIQRTEQGDSAMYLCASSLKDSDSPLHFGNGTRLTVT.

The CDR3 region has the DNA TGTGCCAGCAGTTGGGGCGGGGGGGCGGCAGATACGCAGTATTTT. It codes for CASSWGGGAADTQYF. The rearrangement uses TRBV27 and TRBJ2-3; TRBD2 agrees at 9 bases. CDR1 is MNHEY, CDR2 SMNVEV, per germline (reference sequence). V gave up 4 bases and J gave up 4 bases; unmatched junction bases: 6. The CDR3 spans 15 residues.